This T cell receptor (beta chain) was sequenced in a study of shared clonotypes between healthy human individuals. On the study more broadly: There were three CD4 naive, three CD4 memory, two CD8 naive and one CD8 memory plates per donor. Points from the study as a whole: A reduction in generation probabilities was seen for non-shared clonotypes relative to those shared by all four donors. In having few donors, the study represented limited genetic and exposure-history diversity.

Naive CD8 isolation took CD45RO-negative cells positively selected for CCR7 and excluded terminally differentiated effector memory CD45RA+ cells. Comments on this clone: The antigen remains undetermined.

The V gene end was trimmed by 4 bases and the J gene end by 7 bases; junction bases not matched to a gene: 9. Germline CDR1 SGHKS, CDR2 YYEKEE (reference sequence). The CDR3 loop spans 14 amino acids. On sorted subsets, replicate PCRs used approximately 190 ng DNA, or some 27,000 T cell genomes. The method was immunoSEQ multiplex PCR; TCRdb's version includes in-frame clones alone and lacks a portion of them. This repertoire shows about 820,000 clones, approximately 92% found once; its top ten account for less than 25%. Material: naive CD8+ T cells sorted from blood. The chain joins TRBV5-5 to TRBJ1-2; 8 bases map to TRBD1. The origin of this receptor is a man aged 25 to 40 in good health. CDR3 sequence (DNA): TGTGCCAGCAGCGCGACAGGGGTTTCGGGTGGCTACACCTTC. It translates to CASSATGVSGGYTF. Complete variable domain (other parts from reference TRBV5-5 and TRBJ1-2): DAGVTQSPTHLIKTRGQQVTLRCSPISGHKSVSWYQQVLGQGPQFIFQYYEKEERGRGNFPDRFSARQFPNYSSELNVNALLLGDSALYLCASSATGVSGGYTFGSGTRLTVV.